This T cell receptor (beta chain) was sequenced during a study of blood T cell repertoires in COVID-19. V lost 5 bases and J 1 base, leaving 12 bases between the germline ends. The CDR3 length is 15 residues. From germline, CDR1 is MNHEY and CDR2 SMNVEV (reference sequence). Per the original methods: Scientists estimated how many nucleated cells there were by amplifying reference gene primers. Sequencing used immunoSEQ multiplex PCR; TCRdb keeps in-frame clones, though not all of them. The DNA was the basis for D and trimming; V, J and clone size are from that table. The data hold just under 350,000 clones, with more than 75% observed a single time.

J is TRBJ2-1 and V is TRBV27; no firm D call. The sequencing sample was made of peripheral blood. The source of this sequence is a woman aged 50 to 60 with COVID-19, enrolled during active disease. CDR3 DNA: TGTGCCAGCAGTGATCCCAGCGCGTCCTACAATGAGCAGTTCTTC. Translation gives CASSDPSASYNEQFF.